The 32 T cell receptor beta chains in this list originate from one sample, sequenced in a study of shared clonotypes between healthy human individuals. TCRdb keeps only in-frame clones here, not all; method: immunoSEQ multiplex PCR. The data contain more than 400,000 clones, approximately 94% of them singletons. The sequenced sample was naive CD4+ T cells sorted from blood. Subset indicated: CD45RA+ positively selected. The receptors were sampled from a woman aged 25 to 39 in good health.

CDR3 in DNA: TGTGCCAGCACTTGGACAGGAGGCGGCACCGGGGAGCTGTTTTTT. Translating gives CASTWTGGGTGELFF. The chain combines TRBV5-4 with TRBJ2-2; the match to TRBD1 covers 7 bases. The J segment lost 4 bases and the V segment lost 6 bases, leaving 9 bases of the junction unmatched. The CDR3 extends over 15 amino acids. Germline loops: CDR1 SGHNT, CDR2 YYREEE (reference sequence).

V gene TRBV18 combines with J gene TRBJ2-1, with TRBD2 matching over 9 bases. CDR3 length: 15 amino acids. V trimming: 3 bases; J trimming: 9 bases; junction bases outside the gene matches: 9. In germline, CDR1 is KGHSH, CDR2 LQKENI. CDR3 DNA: TGTGCCAGCTCACCCTCTCAGCGGGAGGCTCTTGAGCAGTTCTTC. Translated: CASSPSQREALEQFF.

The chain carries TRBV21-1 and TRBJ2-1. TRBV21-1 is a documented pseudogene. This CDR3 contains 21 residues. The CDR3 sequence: CASSTLPRDHPEPGAYNEQFF. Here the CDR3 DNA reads TGTGCCAGCAGCACTCTACCCCGGGACCACCCTGAACCGGGGGCTTACAATGAGCAGTTCTTC.

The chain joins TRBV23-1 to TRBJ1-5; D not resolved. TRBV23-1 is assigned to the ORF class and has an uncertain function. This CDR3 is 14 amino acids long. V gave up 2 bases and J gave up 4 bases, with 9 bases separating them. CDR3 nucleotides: TGCGCCAGCAGTCAAGGGTCCGGGAATCAGCCCCAGCATTTT. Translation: CASSQGSGNQPQHF.

For the CDR3, the DNA is TGTGCCAGCAGGTCTGCGGGAGATTCACCCTCCCCTAGCACAGATACGCAGTATTTT. Protein product: CASRSAGDSPSPSTDTQYF. The chain uses TRBV21-1 and TRBJ2-3; the tabulated D call, TRBD2, remains unverified against the DNA. TRBV21-1 counts as a pseudogene. The CDR3 is made up of 19 amino acids.

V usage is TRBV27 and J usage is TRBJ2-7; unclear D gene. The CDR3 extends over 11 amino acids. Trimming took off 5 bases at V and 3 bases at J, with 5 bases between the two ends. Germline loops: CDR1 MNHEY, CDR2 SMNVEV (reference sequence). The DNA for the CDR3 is TGTGCCAGCAGTCACAACTACGAGCAGTACTTC. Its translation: CASSHNYEQYF.

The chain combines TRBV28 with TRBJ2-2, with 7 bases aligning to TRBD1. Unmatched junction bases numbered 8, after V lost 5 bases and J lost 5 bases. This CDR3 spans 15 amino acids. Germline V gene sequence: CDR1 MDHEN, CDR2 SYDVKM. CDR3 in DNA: TGTGCCAGCAGTCCGGGACAGTACTTAACCGGGGAGCTGTTTTTT. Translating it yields CASSPGQYLTGELFF.

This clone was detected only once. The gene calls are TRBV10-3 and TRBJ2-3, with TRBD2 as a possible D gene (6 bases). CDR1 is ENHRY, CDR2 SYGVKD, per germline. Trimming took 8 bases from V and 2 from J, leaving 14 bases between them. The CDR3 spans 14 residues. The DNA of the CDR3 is TGTGCCATCGGCGGGGTCAGTCCCACAGATACGCAGTATTTT. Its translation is CAIGGVSPTDTQYF.

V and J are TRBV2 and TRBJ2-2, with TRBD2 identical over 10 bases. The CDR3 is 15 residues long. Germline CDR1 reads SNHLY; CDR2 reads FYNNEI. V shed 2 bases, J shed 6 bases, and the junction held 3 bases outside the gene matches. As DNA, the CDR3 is TGTGCCAGCAGTGAACTAGCGGGAGAGGCCGGGGAGCTGTTTTTT. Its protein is CASSELAGEAGELFF.

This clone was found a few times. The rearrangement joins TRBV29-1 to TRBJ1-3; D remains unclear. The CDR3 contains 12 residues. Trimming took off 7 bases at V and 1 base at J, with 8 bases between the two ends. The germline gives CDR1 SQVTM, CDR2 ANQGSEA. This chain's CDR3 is CSALRSGNTIYF. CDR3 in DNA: TGCAGCGCCTTGAGGTCTGGAAACACCATATATTTT.

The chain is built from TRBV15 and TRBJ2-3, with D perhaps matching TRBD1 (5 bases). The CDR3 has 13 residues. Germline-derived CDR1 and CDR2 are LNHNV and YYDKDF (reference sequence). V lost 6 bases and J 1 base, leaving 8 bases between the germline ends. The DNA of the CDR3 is TGTGCCACCAGAGCCAGGGGCACAGATACGCAGTATTTT. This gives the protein CATRARGTDTQYF.

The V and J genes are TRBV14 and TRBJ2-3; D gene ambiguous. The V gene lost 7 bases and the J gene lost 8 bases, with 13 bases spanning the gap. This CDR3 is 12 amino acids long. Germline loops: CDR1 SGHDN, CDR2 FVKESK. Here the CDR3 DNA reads TGTGCCAGCACATGCCGGTTGGTTACGCAGTATTTT. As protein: CASTCRLVTQYF.

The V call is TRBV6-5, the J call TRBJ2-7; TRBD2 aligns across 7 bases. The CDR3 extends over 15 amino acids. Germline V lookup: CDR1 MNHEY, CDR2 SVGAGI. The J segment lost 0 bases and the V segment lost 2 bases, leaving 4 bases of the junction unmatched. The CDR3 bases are TGTGCCAGCAGTTACAAGCGGGGTAGCTCCTACGAGCAGTACTTC. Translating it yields CASSYKRGSSYEQYF.

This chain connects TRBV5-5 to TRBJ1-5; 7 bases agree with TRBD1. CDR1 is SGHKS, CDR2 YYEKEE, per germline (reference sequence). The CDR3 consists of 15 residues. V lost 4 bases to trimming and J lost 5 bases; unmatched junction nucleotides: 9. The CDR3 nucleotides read TGTGCCAGCAGCCGGTTGGGAGACAGGGATCAGCCCCAGCATTTT. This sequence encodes CASSRLGDRDQPQHF.

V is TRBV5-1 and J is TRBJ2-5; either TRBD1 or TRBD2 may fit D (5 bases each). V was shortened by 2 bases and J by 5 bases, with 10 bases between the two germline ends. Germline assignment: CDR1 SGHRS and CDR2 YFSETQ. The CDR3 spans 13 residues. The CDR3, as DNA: TGCGCCAGCAGCTTTACCAGGGACGAGACCCAGTACTTC. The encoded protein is CASSFTRDETQYF.

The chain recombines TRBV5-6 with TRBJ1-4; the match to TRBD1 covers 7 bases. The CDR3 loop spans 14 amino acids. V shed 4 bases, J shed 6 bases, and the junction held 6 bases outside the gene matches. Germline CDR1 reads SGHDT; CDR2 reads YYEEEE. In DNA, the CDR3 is TGTGCCAGCAGCCCTCCAGGACAGGATGAAAAACTGTTTTTT. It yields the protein CASSPPGQDEKLFF.

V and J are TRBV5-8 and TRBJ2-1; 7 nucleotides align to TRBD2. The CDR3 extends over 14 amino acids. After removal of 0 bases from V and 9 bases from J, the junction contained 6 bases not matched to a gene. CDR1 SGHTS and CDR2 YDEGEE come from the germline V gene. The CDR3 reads CASSLEQRGTEQFF. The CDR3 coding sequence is TGTGCCAGCAGCTTGGAGCAGCGGGGTACTGAGCAGTTCTTC.

The CDR3 nucleotides are TGTGCCAGCGCCTCGGGGGCAGTGGACACTGAAGCTTTCTTT. As protein: CASASGAVDTEAFF. The rearrangement uses TRBV28 and TRBJ1-1; a possible D gene is TRBD1 (6 bases). Germline V gene lookup returns CDR1 MDHEN and CDR2 SYDVKM. V lost 8 bases and J lost 3, with 16 bases in between. This CDR3 has 14 amino acids.

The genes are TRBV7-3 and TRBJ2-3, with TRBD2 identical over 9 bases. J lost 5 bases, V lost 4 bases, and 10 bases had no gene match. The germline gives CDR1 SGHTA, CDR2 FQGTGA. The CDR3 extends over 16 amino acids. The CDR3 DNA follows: TGTGCCAGCAGCTCATACATAGCGGGAGAGAGAGATACGCAGTATTTT. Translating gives CASSSYIAGERDTQYF.

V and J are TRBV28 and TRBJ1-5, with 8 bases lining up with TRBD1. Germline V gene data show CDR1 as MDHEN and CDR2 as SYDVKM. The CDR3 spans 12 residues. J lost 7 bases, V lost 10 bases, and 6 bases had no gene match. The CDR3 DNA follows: TGTGCCACCCAGGGGGCGGAACAGCCCCAGCATTTT. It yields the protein CATQGAEQPQHF.

CDR3 sequence (DNA): TGCGCCAGCAGTCCGGGACTAGCCCAACTACCGGGAGAGACCCAGTACTTC. Translation gives CASSPGLAQLPGETQYF. The V call is TRBV10-1, the J call TRBJ2-5; 9 bases are shared with TRBD2. The V segment lost 5 bases and the J segment 4 bases; nucleotides outside the gene matches: 14. CDR3 length: 17 amino acids. Germline CDR1 reads WNHNN; CDR2 reads SYGVQD (reference sequence).

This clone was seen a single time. For the CDR3, the DNA is TGCGCCAGCAGCTTGTTTGTTAGCGGGTCCTACGAGCAGTACTTC. It is translated as CASSLFVSGSYEQYF. The chain combines TRBV5-1 with TRBJ2-7; 7 positions match TRBD2. Unmatched junction bases numbered 5, after V lost 1 base and J lost 1 base. This CDR3 region has 15 residues. Germline V gene data show CDR1 as SGHRS and CDR2 as YFSETQ.

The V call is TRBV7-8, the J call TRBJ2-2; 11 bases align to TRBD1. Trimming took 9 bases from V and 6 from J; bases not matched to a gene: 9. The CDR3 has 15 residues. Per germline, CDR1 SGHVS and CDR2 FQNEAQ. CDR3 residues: CASSVTGQGAGELFF. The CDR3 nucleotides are TGTGCCAGTTCTGTAACGGGACAGGGGGCCGGGGAGCTGTTTTTT.

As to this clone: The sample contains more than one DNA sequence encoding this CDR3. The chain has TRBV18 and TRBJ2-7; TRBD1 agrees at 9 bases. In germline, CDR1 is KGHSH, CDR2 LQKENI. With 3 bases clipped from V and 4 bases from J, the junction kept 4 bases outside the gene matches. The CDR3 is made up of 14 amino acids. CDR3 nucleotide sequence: TGTGCCAGCTCACCCCCGGGACAGGGATACGAGCAGTACTTC. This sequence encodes CASSPPGQGYEQYF.

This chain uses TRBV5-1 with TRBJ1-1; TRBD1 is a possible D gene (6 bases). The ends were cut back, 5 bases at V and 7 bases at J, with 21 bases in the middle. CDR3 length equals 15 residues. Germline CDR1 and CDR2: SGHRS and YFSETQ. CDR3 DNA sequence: TGCGCCAGCAGGGACTCCGCCGACAGGCCCAGTGAAGCTTTCTTT. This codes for CASRDSADRPSEAFF.

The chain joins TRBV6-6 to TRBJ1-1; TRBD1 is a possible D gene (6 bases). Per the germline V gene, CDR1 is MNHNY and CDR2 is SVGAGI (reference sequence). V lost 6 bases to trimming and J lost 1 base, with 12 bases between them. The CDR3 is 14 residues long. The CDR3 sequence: CASSSEQGNTEAFF. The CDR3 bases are TGTGCCAGCAGCTCCGAACAGGGGAACACTGAAGCTTTCTTT.

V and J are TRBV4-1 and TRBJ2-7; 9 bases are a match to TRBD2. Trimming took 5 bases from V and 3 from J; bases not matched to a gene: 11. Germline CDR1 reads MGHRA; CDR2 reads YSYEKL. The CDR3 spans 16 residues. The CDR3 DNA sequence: TGCGCCAGCAGCGGACGGATTAGCGGGAGTAACTACGAGCAGTACTTC. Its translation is CASSGRISGSNYEQYF.

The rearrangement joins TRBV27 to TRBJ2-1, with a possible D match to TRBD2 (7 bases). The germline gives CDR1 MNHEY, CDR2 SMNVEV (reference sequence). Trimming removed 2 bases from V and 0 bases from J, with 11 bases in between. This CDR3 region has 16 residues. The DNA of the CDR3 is TGTGCCAGCAGTTTAAAAGCGGGACACTCCTACAATGAGCAGTTCTTC. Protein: CASSLKAGHSYNEQFF.

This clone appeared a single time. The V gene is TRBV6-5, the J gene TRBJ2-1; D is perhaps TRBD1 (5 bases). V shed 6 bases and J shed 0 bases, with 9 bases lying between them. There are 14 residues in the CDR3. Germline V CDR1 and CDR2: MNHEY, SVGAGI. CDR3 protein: CASSKQGSYNEQFF. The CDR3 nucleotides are TGTGCCAGCAGCAAGCAGGGCTCCTACAATGAGCAGTTCTTC.

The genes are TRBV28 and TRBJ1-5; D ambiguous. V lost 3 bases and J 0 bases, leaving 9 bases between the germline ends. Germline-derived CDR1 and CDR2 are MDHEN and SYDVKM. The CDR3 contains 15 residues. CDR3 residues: CASSFREYSNQPQHF. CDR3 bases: TGTGCCAGCAGTTTTAGGGAATATAGCAATCAGCCCCAGCATTTT.

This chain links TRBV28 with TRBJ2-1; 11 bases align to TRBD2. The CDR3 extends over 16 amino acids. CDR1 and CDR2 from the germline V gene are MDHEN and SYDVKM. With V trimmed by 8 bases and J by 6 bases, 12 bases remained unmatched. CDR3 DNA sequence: TGTGCCAGCGGCCAATATAGACTAGCGGGGCCCAATGAGCAGTTCTTC. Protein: CASGQYRLAGPNEQFF.

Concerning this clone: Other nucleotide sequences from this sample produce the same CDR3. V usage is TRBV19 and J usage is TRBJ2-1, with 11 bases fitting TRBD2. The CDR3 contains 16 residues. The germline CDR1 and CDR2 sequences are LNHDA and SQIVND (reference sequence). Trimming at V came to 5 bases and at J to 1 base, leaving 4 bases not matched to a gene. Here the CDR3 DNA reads TGTGCCAGTAGTGTACTAGCGGGAGTATCCTACAATGAGCAGTTCTTC. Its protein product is CASSVLAGVSYNEQFF. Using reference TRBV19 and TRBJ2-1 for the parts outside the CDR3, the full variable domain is DGGITQSPKYLFRKEGQNVTLSCEQNLNHDAMYWYRQDPGQGLRLIYYSQIVNDFQKGDIAEGYSVSREKKESFPLTVTSAQKNPTAFYLCASSVLAGVSYNEQFFGPGTRLTVL.